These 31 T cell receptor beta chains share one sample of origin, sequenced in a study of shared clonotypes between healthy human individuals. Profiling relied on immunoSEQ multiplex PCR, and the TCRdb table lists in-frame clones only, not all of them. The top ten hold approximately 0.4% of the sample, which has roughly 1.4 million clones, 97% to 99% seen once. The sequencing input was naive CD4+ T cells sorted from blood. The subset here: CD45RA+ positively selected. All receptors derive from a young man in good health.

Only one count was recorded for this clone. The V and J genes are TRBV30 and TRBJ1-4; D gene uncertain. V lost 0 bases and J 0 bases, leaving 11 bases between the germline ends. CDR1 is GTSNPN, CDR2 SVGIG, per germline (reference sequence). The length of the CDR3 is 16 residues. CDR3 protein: CAWSVQGTATNEKLFF. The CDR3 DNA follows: TGTGCCTGGAGTGTACAAGGAACGGCAACTAATGAAAAACTGTTTTTT. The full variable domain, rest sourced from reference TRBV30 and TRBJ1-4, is SQTIHQWPATLVQPVGSPLSLECTVEGTSNPNLYWYRQAAGRGLQLLFYSVGIGQISSEVPQNLSASRPQDRQFILSSKKLLLSDSGFYLCAWSVQGTATNEKLFFGSGTQLSVL.

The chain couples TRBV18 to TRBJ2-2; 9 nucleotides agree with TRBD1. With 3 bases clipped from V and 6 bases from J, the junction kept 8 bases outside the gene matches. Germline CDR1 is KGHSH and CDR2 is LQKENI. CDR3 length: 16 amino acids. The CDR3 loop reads CASSPPGQGSAGELFF. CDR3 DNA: TGTGCCAGCTCACCCCCGGGACAGGGATCGGCCGGGGAGCTGTTTTTT.

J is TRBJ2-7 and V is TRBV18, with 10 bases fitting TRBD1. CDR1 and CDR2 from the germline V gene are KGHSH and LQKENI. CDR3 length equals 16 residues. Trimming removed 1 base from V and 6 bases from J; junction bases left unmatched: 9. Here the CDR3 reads CASSPLILDRGSEQYF. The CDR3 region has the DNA TGTGCCAGCTCACCACTAATACTGGACAGGGGGAGCGAGCAGTACTTC.

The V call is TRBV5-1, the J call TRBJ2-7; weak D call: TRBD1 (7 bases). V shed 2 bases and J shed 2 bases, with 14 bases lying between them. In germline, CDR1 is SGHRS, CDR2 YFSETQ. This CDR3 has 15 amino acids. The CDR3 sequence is CASSLQGTLTYEQYF. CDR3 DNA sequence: TGCGCCAGCAGCTTACAGGGGACTTTAACCTACGAGCAGTACTTC.

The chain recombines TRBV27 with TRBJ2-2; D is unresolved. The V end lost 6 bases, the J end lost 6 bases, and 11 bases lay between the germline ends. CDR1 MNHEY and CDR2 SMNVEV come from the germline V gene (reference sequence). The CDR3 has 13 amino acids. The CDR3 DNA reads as TGTGCCAGCAGGGAACTCCCTCCCGGGGAGCTGTTTTTT. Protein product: CASRELPPGELFF.

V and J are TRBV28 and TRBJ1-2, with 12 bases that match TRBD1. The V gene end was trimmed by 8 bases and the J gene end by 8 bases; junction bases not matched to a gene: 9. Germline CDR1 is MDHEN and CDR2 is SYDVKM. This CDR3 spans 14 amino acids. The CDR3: CASSRDRGRWGYTF. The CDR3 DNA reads TGTGCCAGCTCCAGGGACAGGGGGCGGTGGGGCTACACCTTC.

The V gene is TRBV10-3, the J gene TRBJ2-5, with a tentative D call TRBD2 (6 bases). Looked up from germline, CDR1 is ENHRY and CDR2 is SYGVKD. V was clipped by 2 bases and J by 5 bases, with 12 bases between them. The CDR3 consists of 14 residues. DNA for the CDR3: TGTGCCATCAGTGAGAGGGCCCGGGGGGAGACCCAGTACTTC. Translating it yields CAISERARGETQYF.

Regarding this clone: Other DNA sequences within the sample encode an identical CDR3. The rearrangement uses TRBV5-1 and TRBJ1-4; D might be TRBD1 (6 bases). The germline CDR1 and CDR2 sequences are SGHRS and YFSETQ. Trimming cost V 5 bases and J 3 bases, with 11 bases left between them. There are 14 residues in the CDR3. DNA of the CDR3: TGCGCCAGCAGTTTACAGGGACCTAATGAAAAACTGTTTTTT. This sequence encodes CASSLQGPNEKLFF.

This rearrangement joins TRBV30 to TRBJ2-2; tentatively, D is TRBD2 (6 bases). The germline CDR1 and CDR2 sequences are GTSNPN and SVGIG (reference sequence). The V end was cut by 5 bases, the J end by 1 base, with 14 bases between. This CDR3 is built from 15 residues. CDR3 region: CAWEGGSGNTGELFF. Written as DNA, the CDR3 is TGTGCCTGGGAAGGCGGTAGCGGGAACACCGGGGAGCTGTTTTTT.

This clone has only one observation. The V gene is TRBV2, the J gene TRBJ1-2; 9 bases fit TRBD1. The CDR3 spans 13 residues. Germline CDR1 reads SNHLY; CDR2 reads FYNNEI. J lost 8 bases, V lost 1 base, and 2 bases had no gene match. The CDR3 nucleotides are TGTGCCAGCAGTGAAGAGGACAGGGGCGGCTACACCTTC. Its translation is CASSEEDRGGYTF.

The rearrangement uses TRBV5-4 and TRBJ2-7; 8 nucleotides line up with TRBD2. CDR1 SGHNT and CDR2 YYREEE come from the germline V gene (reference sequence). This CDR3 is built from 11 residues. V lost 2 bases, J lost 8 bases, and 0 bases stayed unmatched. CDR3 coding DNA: TGTGCCAGCAGCTTTAGCGGGAAGCAGTACTTC. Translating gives CASSFSGKQYF.

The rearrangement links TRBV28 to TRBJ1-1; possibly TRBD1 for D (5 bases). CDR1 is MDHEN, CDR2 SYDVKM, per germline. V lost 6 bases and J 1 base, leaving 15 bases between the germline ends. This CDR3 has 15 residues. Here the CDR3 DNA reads TGTGCCAGCAGCCGGGCTGCGGGGACGAACACTGAAGCTTTCTTT. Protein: CASSRAAGTNTEAFF.

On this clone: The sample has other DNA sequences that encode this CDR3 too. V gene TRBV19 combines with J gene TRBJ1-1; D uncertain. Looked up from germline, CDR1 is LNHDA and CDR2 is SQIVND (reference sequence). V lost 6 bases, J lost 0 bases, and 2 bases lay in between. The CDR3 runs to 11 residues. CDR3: CASSLNTEAFF. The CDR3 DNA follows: TGTGCCAGTAGCCTGAACACTGAAGCTTTCTTT.

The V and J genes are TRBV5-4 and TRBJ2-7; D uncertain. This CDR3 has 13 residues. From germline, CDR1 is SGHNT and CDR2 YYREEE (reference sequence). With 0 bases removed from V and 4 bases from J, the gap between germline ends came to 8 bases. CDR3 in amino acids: CASSLAPGYEQYF. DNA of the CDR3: TGTGCCAGCAGCTTGGCCCCGGGTTACGAGCAGTACTTC.

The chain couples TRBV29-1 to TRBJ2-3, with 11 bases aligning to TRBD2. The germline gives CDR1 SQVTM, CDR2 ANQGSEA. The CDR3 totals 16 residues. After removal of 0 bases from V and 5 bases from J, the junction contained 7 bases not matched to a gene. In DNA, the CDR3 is TGCAGCGTTGAAGAGCCTAGCGGGAGGAATGTAGATACGCAGTATTTT. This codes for CSVEEPSGRNVDTQYF.

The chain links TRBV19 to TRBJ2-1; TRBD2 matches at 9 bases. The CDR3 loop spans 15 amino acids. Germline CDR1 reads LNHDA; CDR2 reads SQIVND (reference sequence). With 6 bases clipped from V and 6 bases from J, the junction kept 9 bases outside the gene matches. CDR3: CASSAWLAGVNEQFF. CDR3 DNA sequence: TGTGCCAGTAGCGCTTGGTTAGCGGGAGTCAATGAGCAGTTCTTC. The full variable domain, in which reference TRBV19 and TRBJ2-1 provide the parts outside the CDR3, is DGGITQSPKYLFRKEGQNVTLSCEQNLNHDAMYWYRQDPGQGLRLIYYSQIVNDFQKGDIAEGYSVSREKKESFPLTVTSAQKNPTAFYLCASSAWLAGVNEQFFGPGTRLTVL.

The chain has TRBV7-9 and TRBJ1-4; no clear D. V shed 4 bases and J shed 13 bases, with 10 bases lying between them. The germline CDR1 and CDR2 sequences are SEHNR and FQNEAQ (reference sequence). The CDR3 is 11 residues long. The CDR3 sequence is CASSSKGTLFF. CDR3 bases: TGTGCCAGCAGCTCAAAGGGTACACTGTTTTTT.

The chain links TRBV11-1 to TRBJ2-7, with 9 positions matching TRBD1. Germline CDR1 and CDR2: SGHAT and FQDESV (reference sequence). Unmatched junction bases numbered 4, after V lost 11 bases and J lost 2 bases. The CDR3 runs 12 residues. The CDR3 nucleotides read TGTGCCGGCCGGGACAGGGCCTACGAGCAGTACTTC. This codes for CAGRDRAYEQYF.

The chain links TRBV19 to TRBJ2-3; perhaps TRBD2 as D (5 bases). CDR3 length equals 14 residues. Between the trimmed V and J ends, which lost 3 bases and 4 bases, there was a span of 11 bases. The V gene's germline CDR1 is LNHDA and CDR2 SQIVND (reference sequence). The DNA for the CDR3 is TGTGCCAGTAGTATTACTAGAGCGGCAGATACGCAGTATTTT. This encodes CASSITRAADTQYF.

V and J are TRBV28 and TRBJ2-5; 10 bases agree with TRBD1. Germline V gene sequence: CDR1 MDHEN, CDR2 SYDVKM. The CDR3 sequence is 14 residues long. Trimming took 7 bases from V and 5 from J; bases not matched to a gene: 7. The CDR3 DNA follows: TGTGCCAGCACCCCGGGACAGGGGCGGGAGACCCAGTACTTC. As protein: CASTPGQGRETQYF.

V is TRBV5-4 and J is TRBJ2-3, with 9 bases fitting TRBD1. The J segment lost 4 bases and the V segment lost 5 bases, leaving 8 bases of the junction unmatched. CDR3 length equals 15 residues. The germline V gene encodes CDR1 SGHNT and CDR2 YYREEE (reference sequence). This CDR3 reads CASSSPGQGPDTQYF. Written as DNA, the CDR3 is TGTGCCAGCAGTTCACCGGGACAGGGACCAGATACGCAGTATTTT.

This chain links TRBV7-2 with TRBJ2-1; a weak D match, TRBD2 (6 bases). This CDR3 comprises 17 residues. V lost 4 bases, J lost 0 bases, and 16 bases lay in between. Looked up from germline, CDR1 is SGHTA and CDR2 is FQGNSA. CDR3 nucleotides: TGTGCCAGCAGCTCAAGGGGTGGCGGGGCCTCCTACAATGAGCAGTTCTTC. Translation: CASSSRGGGASYNEQFF.

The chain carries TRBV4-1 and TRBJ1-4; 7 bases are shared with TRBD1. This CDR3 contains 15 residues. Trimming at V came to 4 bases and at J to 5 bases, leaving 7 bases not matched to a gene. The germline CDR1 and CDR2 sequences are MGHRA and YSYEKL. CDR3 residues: CASSPLDRPNEKLFF. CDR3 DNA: TGCGCCAGCAGCCCCCTGGACAGGCCAAATGAAAAACTGTTTTTT.

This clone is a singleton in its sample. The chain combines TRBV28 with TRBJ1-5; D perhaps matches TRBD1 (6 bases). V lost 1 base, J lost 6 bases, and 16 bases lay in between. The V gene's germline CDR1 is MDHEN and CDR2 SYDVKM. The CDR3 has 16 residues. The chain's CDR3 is CASSLSGQGMVQPQHF. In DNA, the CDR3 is TGTGCCAGCAGTTTATCTGGCCAGGGGATGGTTCAGCCCCAGCATTTT.

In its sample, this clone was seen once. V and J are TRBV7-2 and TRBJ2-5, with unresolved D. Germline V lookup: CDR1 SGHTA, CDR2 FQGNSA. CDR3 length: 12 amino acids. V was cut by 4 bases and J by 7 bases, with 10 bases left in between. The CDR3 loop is CASSSRLPTQYF. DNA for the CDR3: TGTGCCAGCAGCTCCCGTCTTCCGACCCAGTACTTC. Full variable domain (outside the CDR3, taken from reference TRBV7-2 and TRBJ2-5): GAGVSQSPSNKVTEKGKDVELRCDPISGHTALYWYRQSLGQGLEFLIYFQGNSAPDKSGLPSDRFSAERTGGSVSTLTIQRTQQEDSAVYLCASSSRLPTQYFGPGTRLLVL.

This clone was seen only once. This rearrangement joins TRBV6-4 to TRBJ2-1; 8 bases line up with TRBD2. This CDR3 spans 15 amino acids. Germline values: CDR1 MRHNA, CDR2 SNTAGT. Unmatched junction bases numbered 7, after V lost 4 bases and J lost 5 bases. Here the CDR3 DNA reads TGTGCCAGCAGTGTAGGGCTAGCGGGTAACAATGAGCAGTTCTTC. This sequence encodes CASSVGLAGNNEQFF.

The CDR3 DNA sequence: TGTGCCAGCAGTCAGATCGGAGTAGGGATGAACACTGAAGCTTTCTTT. It specifies CASSQIGVGMNTEAFF. The genes are TRBV28 and TRBJ1-1, with D unresolved. Looked up from germline, CDR1 is MDHEN and CDR2 is SYDVKM. The CDR3 runs to 16 residues. Trimming removed 5 bases at V and 0 bases at J, with 16 bases between.

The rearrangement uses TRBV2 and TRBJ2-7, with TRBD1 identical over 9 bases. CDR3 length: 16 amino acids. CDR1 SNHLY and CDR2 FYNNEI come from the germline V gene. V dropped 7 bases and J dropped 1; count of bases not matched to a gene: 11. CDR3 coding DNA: TGTGCCAGCACCCCCTTGACCGGGACAGGGTCCTACGAGCAGTACTTC. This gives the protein CASTPLTGTGSYEQYF.

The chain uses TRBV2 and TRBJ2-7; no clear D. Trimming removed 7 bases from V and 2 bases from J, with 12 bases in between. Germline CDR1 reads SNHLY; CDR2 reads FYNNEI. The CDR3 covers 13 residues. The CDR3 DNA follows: TGTGCCAGCATCCCCGAGAGGCCCTACGAGCAGTACTTC. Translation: CASIPERPYEQYF.

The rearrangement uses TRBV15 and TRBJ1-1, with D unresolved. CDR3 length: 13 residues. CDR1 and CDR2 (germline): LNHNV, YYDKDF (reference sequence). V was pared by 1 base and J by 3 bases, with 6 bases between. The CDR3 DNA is TGTGCCACCAGCAGAGGTACGTACACTGAAGCTTTCTTT. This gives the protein CATSRGTYTEAFF. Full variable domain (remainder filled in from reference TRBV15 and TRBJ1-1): DAMVIQNPRYQVTQFGKPVTLSCSQTLNHNVMYWYQQKSSQAPKLLFHYYDKDFNNEADTPDNFQSRRPNTSFCFLDIRSPGLGDTAMYLCATSRGTYTEAFFGQGTRLTVV.

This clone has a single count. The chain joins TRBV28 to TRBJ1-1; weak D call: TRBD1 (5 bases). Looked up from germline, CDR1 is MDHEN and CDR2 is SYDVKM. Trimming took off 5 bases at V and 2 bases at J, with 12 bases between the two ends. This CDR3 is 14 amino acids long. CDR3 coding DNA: TGTGCCAGCAGTCTGAGACAGAGAAACACTGAAGCTTTCTTT. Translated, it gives CASSLRQRNTEAFF.